The 10 T cell receptor beta chains reported below all come from one sample, sequenced in a study of shared clonotypes between healthy human individuals. TCRdb keeps only in-frame clones here, not all; method: immunoSEQ multiplex PCR. The sample includes over a million clones, about 77% of them seen just once. The sample was memory CD4+ T cells sorted from blood. The subset denotes: CD45RA-negative fraction. All receptors derive from a man between 18 and 35 years old in good health.

The chain couples TRBV5-4 to TRBJ2-7; D unresolved. Germline CDR1 SGHNT, CDR2 YYREEE (reference sequence). Trimming took off 0 bases at V and 6 bases at J, with 13 bases between the two ends. CDR3 length equals 14 residues. CDR3 sequence: CASSLVDVKGEQYF. As DNA, the CDR3 is TGTGCCAGCAGCTTGGTCGACGTAAAGGGCGAGCAGTACTTC.

The CDR3 DNA is TGTGCCAGCAGCTCCACAGGGGGTAACGCCTACACCTTC. Its translation is CASSSTGGNAYTF. The V and J genes are TRBV2 and TRBJ1-2; 8 nucleotides align to TRBD1. Germline V CDR1 and CDR2: SNHLY, FYNNEI. Germline trimming cut 6 bases from V and 10 bases from J; bases unmatched to any gene: 10. This CDR3 region has 13 residues.

The V call is TRBV7-2, the J call TRBJ2-7; D unclear. The germline V gene has CDR1 SGHTA and CDR2 FQGNSA. The V end lost 4 bases, the J end lost 1 base, and 17 bases lay between the germline ends. This CDR3 contains 16 residues. For the CDR3, the DNA is TGTGCCAGCAGCTGGGCCCCGCTAGGACGTTCCTACGAGCAGTACTTC. It is translated as CASSWAPLGRSYEQYF.

J is TRBJ1-5 and V is TRBV5-1; a weak D match, TRBD1 (5 bases). Trimming stripped 4 bases from V and 4 bases from J, with 15 bases between. The CDR3 is 15 amino acids. Looked up from germline, CDR1 is SGHRS and CDR2 is YFSETQ. The DNA for the CDR3 is TGCGCCAGCAGCCTGAGTGGGGGTGGGAATCAGCCCCAGCATTTT. Its protein is CASSLSGGGNQPQHF.

Ten or more counts support this clone. The V call is TRBV10-3, the J call TRBJ1-1; 8 bases fit TRBD1. J gave up 0 bases and V 11 bases, and 5 bases lay outside the gene matches. The CDR3 length is 13 residues. Looked up from germline, CDR1 is ENHRY and CDR2 is SYGVKD. Here the CDR3 reads CAPWDRMNTEAFF. The CDR3 region has the DNA TGTGCCCCATGGGACAGGATGAACACTGAAGCTTTCTTT.

This clone was recorded many times. The chain combines TRBV2 with TRBJ2-5, with 9 bases aligning to TRBD2. V shed 2 bases and J 4 bases; nucleotides not matched to a gene: 8. Per the germline V gene, CDR1 is SNHLY and CDR2 is FYNNEI. The CDR3 loop spans 16 amino acids. The CDR3 coding sequence is TGTGCCAGCAGTGAAATGACTAGCGGCCAAGGAGAGACCCAGTACTTC. This gives the protein CASSEMTSGQGETQYF.

The chain is built from TRBV19 and TRBJ1-5, with 10 bases identical to TRBD1. With V trimmed by 8 bases and J by 3 bases, 13 bases remained unmatched. The CDR3 contains 17 residues. CDR1 and CDR2 from the germline V gene are LNHDA and SQIVND (reference sequence). The CDR3 here is CASRRSPGQGINQPQHF. The CDR3 DNA is TGTGCCAGTCGCCGCTCGCCGGGACAGGGGATCAATCAGCCCCAGCATTTT.

This sequence joins TRBV11-2 and TRBJ1-1; possibly TRBD1 for D (6 bases). Trimming stripped 2 bases from V and 1 base from J, with 8 bases between. Germline values: CDR1 SGHAT, CDR2 FQNNGV. The CDR3 is 14 residues long. The CDR3 bases are TGTGCCAGCAGCTTACAGGGGAAGAACACTGAAGCTTTCTTT. Translating gives CASSLQGKNTEAFF.

The sample holds a few counts of this clone. CDR3 loop: CASSPRRGAGGYNEQFF. DNA of the CDR3: TGTGCCAGCTCACCCCGTCGTGGAGCGGGAGGTTACAATGAGCAGTTCTTC. The genes are TRBV18 and TRBJ2-1, with 9 bases fitting TRBD2. Trimming removed 3 bases from V and 4 bases from J; junction bases left unmatched: 10. The CDR3 is 17 residues long. The germline V gene has CDR1 KGHSH and CDR2 LQKENI.

Concerning this clone itself: Only one base separates this from a far larger clonotype, so it likely reflects a read error. Other DNA sequences in the sample encode the same CDR3. V and J are TRBV5-1 and TRBJ2-5, with D perhaps given as TRBD1 or TRBD2 (5 bases each). Trimming pared 2 bases from V and 5 bases from J, leaving 7 bases between. The germline V gene has CDR1 SGHRS and CDR2 YFSETQ. The CDR3 spans 12 residues. In DNA, the CDR3 is TGCGCCAGCAGCTTCGAGGGGGAGACCCAGTACTTC. Residues: CASSFEGETQYF.